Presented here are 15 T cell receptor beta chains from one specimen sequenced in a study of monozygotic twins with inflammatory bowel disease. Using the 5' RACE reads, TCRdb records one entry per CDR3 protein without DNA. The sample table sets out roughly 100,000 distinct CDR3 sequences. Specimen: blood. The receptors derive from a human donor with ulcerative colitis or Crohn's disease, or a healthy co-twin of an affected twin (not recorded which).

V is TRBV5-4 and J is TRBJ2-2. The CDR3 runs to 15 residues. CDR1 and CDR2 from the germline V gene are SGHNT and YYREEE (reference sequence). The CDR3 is CASSLDRVPTGELFF.

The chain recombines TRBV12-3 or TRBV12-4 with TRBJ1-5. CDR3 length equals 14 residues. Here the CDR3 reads CASSGEVQNQPQHF.

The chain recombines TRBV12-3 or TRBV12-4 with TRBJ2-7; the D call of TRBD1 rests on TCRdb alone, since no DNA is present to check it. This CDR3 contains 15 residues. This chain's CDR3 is CASSTWDRRTYEQYF.

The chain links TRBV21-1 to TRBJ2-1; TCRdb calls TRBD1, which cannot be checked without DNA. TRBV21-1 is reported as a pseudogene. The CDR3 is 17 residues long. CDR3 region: CASSNFGGTGVLNEQFF.

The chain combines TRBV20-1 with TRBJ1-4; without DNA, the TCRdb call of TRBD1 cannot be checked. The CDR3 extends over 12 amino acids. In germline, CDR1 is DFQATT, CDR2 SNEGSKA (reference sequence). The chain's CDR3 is CSARGQQGRLFF.

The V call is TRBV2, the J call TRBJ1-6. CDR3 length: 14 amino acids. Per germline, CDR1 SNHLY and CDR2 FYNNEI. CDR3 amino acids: CASSAGSYNSPLHF.

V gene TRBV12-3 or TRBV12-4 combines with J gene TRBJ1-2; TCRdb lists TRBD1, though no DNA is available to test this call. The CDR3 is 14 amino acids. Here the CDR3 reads CASSLSGVNYGYTF.

The CDR3 region is CSANGAEGRTDTQYF. The chain couples TRBV20-1 to TRBJ2-3; TCRdb selects TRBD1, and the lack of DNA leaves this call unchecked. The CDR3 covers 15 residues. Germline V gene sequence: CDR1 DFQATT, CDR2 SNEGSKA (reference sequence).

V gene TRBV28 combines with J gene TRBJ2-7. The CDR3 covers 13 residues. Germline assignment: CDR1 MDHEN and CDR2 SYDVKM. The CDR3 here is CASSAQRTGEQYF.

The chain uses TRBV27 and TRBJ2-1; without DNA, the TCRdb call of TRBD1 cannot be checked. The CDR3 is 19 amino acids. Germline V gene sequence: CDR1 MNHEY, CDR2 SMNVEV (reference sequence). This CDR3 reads CASRRISGAPSSSYNEQFF.

The CDR3 here is CASRRGGGYQETQYF. The V call is TRBV12-3 or TRBV12-4, the J call TRBJ2-5; there is no DNA to check the TCRdb D call of TRBD2. The CDR3 runs 15 residues.

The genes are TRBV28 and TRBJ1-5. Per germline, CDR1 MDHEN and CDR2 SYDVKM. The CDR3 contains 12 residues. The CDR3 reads CASSTTSQPQHF.

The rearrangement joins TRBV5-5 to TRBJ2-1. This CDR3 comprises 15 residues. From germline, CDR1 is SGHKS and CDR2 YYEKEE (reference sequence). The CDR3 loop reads CASSLSAYSYNEQFF.

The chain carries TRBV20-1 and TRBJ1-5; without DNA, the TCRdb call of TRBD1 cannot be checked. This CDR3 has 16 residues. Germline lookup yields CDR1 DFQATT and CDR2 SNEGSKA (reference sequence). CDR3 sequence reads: CSAIRDRAGSNQPQHF.

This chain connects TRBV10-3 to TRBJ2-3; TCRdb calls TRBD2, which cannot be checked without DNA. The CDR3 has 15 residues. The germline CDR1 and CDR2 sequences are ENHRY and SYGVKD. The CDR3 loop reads CAISEARRDTDTQYF.